The rows below give T cell receptor beta chains drawn from one sample of a study of tumor and adjacent non-tumor tissue in lung cancer. Using its own MiXCR run on the multiplex PCR reads, TCRdb lists one record per CDR3 protein. The data show roughly 81,000 distinct CDR3 sequences, around two thirds seen once. The specimen was lung tumor tissue. The receptors here all came from a man between 65 and 80 years old with non-small cell lung cancer. CDR3s include the opening cysteine and the closing phenylalanine or tryptophan. Each record gives: D gene, J gene, V gene, clone size, CDR3 protein, CDR3 DNA. D genes are given only for firm matches. Size is omitted from some rows. Given values are once, few, many or a class for expanded clones.

D gene: -
J gene: TRBJ2-2
V gene: TRBV7-9
clone size: -
CDR3 protein: CASSSRGNTGELFF
CDR3 DNA: TGTGCCAGCAGCTCCAGGGGCAACACCGGGGAGCTGTTTTTT

D gene: TRBD1
J gene: TRBJ1-4
V gene: TRBV28
clone size: few
CDR3 protein: CASTYRGTNEKLFF
CDR3 DNA: TGTGCCAGCACCTACAGGGGTACTAATGAAAAACTGTTTTTT

D gene: -
J gene: TRBJ1-2
V gene: TRBV6-5
clone size: many
CDR3 protein: CASNAGNCGYTF
CDR3 DNA: TGTGCCAGCAATGCAGGGAACTGTGGCTACACCTTC

D gene: -
J gene: TRBJ2-2
V gene: TRBV20-1
clone size: many
CDR3 protein: CSGDAGRGTGELFF
CDR3 DNA: TGCAGCGGGGATGCGGGAAGAGGGACCGGGGAGCTGTTTTTT

D gene: -
J gene: TRBJ2-6
V gene: TRBV20-1
clone size: few
CDR3 protein: CSAPGHTSLGANVLTF
CDR3 DNA: TGCAGTGCTCCGGGACACACGTCGCTCGGGGCCAACGTCCTGACTTTC

D gene: -
J gene: TRBJ2-3
V gene: TRBV29-1
clone size: -
CDR3 protein: CSGRTAAGIDMQYF
CDR3 DNA: TGCAGCGGTCGAACCGCGGCCGGCATAGATATGCAGTATTTT

D gene: -
J gene: TRBJ2-7
V gene: TRBV20-1
clone size: many
CDR3 protein: CSLKNLQSYEQYF
CDR3 DNA: TGCAGTCTCAAGAATCTACAGTCCTACGAGCAGTACTTC

D gene: -
J gene: TRBJ1-2
V gene: TRBV7-8
clone size: -
CDR3 protein: CASGSGVYSYTF
CDR3 DNA: TGTGCCAGCGGCTCGGGGGTCTATAGCTACACCTTC

D gene: -
J gene: TRBJ2-6
V gene: TRBV6-5
clone size: -
CDR3 protein: CAGSYLADSGANVLTF
CDR3 DNA: TGTGCAGGCAGTTACCTGGCGGACTCTGGGGCCAACGTCCTGACTTTC

D gene: -
J gene: TRBJ1-4
V gene: TRBV4-3
clone size: -
CDR3 protein: CASSTRHEYEKLFF
CDR3 DNA: TGCGCCAGCAGCACACGACACGAATATGAAAAACTGTTTTTT